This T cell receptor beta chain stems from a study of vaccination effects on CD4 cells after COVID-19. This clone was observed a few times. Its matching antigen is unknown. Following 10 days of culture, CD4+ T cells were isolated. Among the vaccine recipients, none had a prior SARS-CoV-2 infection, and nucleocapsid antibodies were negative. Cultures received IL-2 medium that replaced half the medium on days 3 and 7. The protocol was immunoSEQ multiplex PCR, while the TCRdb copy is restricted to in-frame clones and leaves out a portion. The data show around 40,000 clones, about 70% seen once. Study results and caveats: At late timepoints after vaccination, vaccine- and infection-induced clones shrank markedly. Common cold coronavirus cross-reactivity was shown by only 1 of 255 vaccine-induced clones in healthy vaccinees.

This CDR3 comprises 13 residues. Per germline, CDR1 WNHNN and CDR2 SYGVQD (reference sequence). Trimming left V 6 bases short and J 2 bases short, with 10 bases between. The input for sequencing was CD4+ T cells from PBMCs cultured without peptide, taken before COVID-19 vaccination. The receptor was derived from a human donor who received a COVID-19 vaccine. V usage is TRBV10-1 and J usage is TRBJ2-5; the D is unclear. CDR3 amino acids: CASSSDQQETQYF. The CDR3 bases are TGCGCCAGCAGCTCTGACCAGCAAGAGACCCAGTACTTC.